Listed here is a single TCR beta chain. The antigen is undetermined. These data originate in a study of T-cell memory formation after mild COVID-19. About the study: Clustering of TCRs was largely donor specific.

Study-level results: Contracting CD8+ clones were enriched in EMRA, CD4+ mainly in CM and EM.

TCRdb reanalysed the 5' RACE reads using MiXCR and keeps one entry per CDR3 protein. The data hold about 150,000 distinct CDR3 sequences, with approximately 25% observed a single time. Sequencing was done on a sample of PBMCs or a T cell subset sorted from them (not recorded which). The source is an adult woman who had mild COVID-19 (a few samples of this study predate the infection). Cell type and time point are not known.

The CDR3 region has the DNA TGTGCCAGCAGTCTTAGCGCTAGCGGGGGGCTACTCTCCTACGAGCAGTACTTC. Its translation is CASSLSASGGLLSYEQYF. The J gene is TRBJ2-7, the V gene TRBV12-3 or TRBV12-4; 11 nucleotides match TRBD2. The CDR3 spans 18 residues. With V trimmed by 5 bases and J by 0 bases, 12 bases remained unmatched.